This TCR beta chain originates from a study of T cells after yellow fever vaccination. Study overall: Fractions containing few cells were prepared with SMART-Seq v4 Ultra Low Input.

MiXCR was run by TCRdb on the 5' RACE reads, yielding one entry per CDR3 protein. This repertoire shows 300,000 to 400,000 distinct CDR3 sequences, around 8.1% found once; its top ten account for approximately 15%. Study results and limitations: Once the booster was given, most primary-vaccination clones reappeared, at about 96% for CD4 and 88% for CD8. High-abundance clonotypes from the bulk population could contaminate FACS-sorted repertoires.

As concerns this clonotype: Its antigen is undetermined.

V gave up 6 bases and J gave up 6 bases, with 4 bases separating them. The CDR3 is 10 amino acids. The genes are TRBV12-3 or TRBV12-4 and TRBJ2-3; no firm D call. The specimen was PBMCs, collected approximately 47 days after the first yellow fever vaccination. The TCR was taken from a man younger than 35 who received the YFV17D yellow fever vaccine. The CDR3 bases are TGTGCCAGCAGAGGGGATACGCAGTATTTT. Translating gives CASRGDTQYF.